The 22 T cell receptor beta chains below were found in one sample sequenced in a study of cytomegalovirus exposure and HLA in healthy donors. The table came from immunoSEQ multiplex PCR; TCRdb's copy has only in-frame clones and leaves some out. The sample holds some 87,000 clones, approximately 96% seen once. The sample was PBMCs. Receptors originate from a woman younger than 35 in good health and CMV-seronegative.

The CDR3 DNA reads TGTGCCAGCAGCCCCGGCGGTGTCCTCGGAGCTTTCTTT. Amino acids: CASSPGGVLGAFF. This chain connects TRBV7-2 to TRBJ1-1; D ambiguous. V dropped 5 bases and J dropped 10 bases, with 17 bases sitting between them. The germline gives CDR1 SGHTA, CDR2 FQGNSA. This CDR3 contains 13 residues.

The CDR3 loop reads CASSHNSYHSYEQYF. CDR3 DNA: TGCGCCAGCAGCCACAACAGCTACCACAGCTACGAGCAGTACTTC. The rearrangement uses TRBV4-1 and TRBJ2-7; D call uncertain. Germline CDR1 reads MGHRA; CDR2 reads YSYEKL. V was cut by 3 bases and J by 3 bases, with 15 bases left in between. The CDR3 runs 15 residues.

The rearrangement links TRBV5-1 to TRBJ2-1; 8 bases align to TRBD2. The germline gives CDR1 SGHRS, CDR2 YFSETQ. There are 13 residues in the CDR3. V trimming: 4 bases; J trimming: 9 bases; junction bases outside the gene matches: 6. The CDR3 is CASSPGLASEQFF. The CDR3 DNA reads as TGCGCCAGCAGCCCAGGACTAGCTAGTGAGCAGTTCTTC.

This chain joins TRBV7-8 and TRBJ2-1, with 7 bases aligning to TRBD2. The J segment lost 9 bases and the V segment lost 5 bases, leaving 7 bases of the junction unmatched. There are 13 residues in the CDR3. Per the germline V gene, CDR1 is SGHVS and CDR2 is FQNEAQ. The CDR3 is CASSRERDGEQFF. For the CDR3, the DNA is TGTGCCAGCAGCAGAGAGCGGGACGGTGAGCAGTTCTTC.

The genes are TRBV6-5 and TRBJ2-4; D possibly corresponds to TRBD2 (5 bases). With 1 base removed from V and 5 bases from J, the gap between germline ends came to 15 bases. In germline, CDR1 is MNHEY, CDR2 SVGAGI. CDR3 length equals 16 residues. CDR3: CASSYYAEGSENIQYF. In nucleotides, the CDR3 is TGTGCCAGCAGTTACTATGCGGAAGGGAGTGAAAACATTCAGTACTTC.

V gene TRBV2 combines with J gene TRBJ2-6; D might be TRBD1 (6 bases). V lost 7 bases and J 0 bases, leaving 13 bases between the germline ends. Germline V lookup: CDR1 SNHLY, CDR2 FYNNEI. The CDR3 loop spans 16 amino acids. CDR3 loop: CASTREGGSGANVLTF. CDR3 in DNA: TGTGCCAGCACCAGAGAAGGGGGCTCTGGGGCCAACGTCCTGACTTTC. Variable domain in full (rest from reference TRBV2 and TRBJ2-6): EPEVTQTPSHQVTQMGQEVILRCVPISNHLYFYWYRQILGQKVEFLVSFYNNEISEKSEIFDDQFSVERPDGSNFTLKIRSTKLEDSAMYFCASTREGGSGANVLTFGAGSRLTVL.

In DNA, the CDR3 is TGCGCCAGCAGCCCGATGTTCGGGACAGATACGCAGTATTTT. Translating it yields CASSPMFGTDTQYF. The rearrangement links TRBV5-1 to TRBJ2-3; D call uncertain. Trimming shortened V by 4 bases and J by 3 bases, and 12 bases separated the two germline ends. From germline, CDR1 is SGHRS and CDR2 YFSETQ. This CDR3 region has 14 residues.

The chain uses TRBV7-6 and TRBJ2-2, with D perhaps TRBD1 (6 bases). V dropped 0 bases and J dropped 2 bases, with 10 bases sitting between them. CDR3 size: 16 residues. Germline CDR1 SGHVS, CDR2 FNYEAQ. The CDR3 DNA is TGTGCCAGCAGCTTAGCGCACAGGGAAAACACCGGGGAGCTGTTTTTT. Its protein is CASSLAHRENTGELFF.

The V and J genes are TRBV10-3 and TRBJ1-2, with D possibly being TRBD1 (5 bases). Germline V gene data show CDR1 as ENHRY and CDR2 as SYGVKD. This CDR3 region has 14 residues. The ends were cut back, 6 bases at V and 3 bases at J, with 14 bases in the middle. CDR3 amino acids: CAISPGGTDYGYTF. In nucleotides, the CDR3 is TGTGCCATCAGCCCCGGGGGGACGGACTATGGCTACACCTTC.

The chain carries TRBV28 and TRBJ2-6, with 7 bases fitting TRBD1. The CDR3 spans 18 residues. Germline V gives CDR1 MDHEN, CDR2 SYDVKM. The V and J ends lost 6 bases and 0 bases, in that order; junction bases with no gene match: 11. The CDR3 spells CASSHTGTALSGANVLTF. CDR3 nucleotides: TGTGCCAGCAGCCACACCGGGACAGCCCTCTCTGGGGCCAACGTCCTGACTTTC. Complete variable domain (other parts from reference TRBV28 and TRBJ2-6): DVKVTQSSRYLVKRTGEKVFLECVQDMDHENMFWYRQDPGLGLRLIYFSYDVKMKEKGDIPEGYSVSREKKERFSLILESASTNQTSMYLCASSHTGTALSGANVLTFGAGSRLTVL.

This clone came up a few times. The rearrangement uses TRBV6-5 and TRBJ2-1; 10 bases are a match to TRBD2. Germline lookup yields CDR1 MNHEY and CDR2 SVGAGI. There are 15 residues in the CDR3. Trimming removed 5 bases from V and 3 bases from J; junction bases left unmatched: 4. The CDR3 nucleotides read TGTGCCAGCAGTCAGGGGACTAGCGACTACAATGAGCAGTTCTTC. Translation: CASSQGTSDYNEQFF.

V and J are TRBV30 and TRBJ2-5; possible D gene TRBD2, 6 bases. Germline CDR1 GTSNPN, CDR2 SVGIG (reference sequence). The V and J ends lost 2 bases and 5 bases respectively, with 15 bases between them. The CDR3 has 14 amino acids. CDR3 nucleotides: TGTGCCTGGAGTTTTAGTCCGGGGAGGGAGACCCAGTACTTC. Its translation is CAWSFSPGRETQYF.

The DNA of the CDR3 is TGTGCCAGCAGCTACGGACTAGCGGGAGGGCCGTACGAGCAGTACTTC. The encoded protein is CASSYGLAGGPYEQYF. The V call is TRBV27, the J call TRBJ2-7, with 15 positions matching TRBD2. The CDR3 sequence is 16 residues long. Germline CDR1 and CDR2: MNHEY and SMNVEV (reference sequence). V shed 6 bases, J shed 4 bases, and the junction held 7 bases outside the gene matches.

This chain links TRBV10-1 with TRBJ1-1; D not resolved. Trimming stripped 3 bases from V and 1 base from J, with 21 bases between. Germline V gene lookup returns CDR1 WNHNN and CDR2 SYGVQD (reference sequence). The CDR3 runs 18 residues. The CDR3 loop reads CASSDQRGRLYQNTEAFF. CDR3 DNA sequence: TGCGCCAGCAGTGATCAACGCGGGCGACTGTATCAGAACACTGAAGCTTTCTTT.

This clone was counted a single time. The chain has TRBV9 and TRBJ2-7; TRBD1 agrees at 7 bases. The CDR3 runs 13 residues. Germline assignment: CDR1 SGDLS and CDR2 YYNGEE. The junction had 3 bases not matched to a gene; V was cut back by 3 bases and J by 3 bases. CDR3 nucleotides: TGTGCCAGCAGCGGCCCAGGGGGCTACGAGCAGTACTTC. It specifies CASSGPGGYEQYF.

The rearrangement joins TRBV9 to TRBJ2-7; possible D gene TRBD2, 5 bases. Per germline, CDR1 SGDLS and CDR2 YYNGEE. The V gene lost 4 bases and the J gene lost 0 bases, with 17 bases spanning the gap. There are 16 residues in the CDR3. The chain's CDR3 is CASSPQWTRSSYEQYF. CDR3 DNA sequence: TGTGCCAGCAGCCCCCAGTGGACTCGGAGCTCCTACGAGCAGTACTTC.

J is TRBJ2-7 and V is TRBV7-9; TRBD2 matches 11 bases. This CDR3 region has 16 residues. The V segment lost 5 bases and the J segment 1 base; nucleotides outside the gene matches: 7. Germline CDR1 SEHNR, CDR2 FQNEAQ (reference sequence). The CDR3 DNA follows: TGTGCCAGCAGCACGCGGACTAGCGGGCCGTCCTACGAGCAGTACTTC. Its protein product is CASSTRTSGPSYEQYF.

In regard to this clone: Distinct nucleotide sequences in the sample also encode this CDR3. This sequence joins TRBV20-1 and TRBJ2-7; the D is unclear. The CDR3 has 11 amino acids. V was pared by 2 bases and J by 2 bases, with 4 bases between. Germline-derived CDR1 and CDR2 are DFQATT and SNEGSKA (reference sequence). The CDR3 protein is CSARQTYEQYF. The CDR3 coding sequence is TGCAGTGCTAGACAGACCTACGAGCAGTACTTC.

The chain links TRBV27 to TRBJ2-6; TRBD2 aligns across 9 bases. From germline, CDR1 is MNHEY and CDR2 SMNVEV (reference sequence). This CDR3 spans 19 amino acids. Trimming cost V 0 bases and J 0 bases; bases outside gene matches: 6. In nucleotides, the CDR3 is TGTGCCAGCAGTTTATCTGGACTAGCGTCTAACTCTGGGGCCAACGTCCTGACTTTC. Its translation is CASSLSGLASNSGANVLTF. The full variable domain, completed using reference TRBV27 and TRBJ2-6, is EAQVTQNPRYLITVTGKKLTVTCSQNMNHEYMSWYRQDPGLGLRQIYYSMNVEVTDKGDVPEGYKVSRKEKRNFPLILESPSPNQTSLYFCASSLSGLASNSGANVLTFGAGSRLTVL.

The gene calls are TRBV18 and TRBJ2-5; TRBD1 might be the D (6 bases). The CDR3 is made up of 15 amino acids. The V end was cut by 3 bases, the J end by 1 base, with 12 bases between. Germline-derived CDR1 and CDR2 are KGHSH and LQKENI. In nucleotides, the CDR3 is TGTGCCAGCTCACCCCGTACAGGGATCCAAGAGACCCAGTACTTC. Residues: CASSPRTGIQETQYF.

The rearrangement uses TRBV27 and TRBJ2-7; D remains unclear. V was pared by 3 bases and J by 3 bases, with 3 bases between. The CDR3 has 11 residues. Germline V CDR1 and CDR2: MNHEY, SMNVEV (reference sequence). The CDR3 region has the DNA TGTGCCAGCAGTTTCAACTACGAGCAGTACTTC. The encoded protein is CASSFNYEQYF.

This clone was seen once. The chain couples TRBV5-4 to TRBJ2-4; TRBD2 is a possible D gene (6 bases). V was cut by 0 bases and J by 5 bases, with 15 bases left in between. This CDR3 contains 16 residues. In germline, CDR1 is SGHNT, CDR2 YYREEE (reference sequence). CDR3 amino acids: CASSLGSGSLQNIQYF. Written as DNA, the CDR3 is TGTGCCAGCAGCTTGGGTTCCGGGAGTCTCCAAAACATTCAGTACTTC.